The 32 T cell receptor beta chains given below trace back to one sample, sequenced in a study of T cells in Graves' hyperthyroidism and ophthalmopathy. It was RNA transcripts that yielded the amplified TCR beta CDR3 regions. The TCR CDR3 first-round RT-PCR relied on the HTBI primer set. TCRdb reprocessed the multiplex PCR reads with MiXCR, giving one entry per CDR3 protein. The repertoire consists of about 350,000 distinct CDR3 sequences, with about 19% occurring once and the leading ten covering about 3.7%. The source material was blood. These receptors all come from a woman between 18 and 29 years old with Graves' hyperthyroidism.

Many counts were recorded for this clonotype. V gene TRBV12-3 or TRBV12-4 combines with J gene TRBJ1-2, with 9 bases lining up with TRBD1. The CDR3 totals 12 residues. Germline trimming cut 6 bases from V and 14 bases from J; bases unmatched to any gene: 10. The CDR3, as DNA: TGTGCCAGCAGCTTGACAGGGGGGTCAGGTACCTTC. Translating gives CASSLTGGSGTF.

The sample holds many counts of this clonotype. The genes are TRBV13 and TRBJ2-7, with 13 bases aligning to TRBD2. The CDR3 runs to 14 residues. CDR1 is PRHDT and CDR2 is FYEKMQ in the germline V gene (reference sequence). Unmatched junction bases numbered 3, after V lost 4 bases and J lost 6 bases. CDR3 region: CASSSGLAGAEQYF. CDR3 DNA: TGTGCCAGCAGCTCCGGACTAGCGGGGGCCGAGCAGTACTTC.

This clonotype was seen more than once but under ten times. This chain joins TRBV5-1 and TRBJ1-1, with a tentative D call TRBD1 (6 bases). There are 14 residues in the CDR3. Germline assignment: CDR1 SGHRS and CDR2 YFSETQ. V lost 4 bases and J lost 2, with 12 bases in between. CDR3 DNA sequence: TGCGCCAGCAGCCTGGACAGTTACAACACTGAAGCTTTCTTT. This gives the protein CASSLDSYNTEAFF. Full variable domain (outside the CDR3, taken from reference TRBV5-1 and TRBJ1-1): KAGVTQTPRYLIKTRGQQVTLSCSPISGHRSVSWYQQTPGQGLQFLFEYFSETQRNKGNFPGRFSGRQFSNSRSEMNVSTLELGDSALYLCASSLDSYNTEAFFGQGTRLTVV.

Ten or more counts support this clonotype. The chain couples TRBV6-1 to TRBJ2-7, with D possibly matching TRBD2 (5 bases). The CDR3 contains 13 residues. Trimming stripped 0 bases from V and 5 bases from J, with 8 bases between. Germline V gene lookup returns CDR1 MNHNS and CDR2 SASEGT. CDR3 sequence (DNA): TGTGCCAGCAGTGAAGCTGCCGGGAACGAGCAGTACTTC. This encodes CASSEAAGNEQYF.

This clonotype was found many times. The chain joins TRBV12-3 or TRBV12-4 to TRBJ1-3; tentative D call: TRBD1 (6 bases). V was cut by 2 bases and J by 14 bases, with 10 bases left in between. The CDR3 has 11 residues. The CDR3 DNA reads TGTGCCAGCAGTTTAAGGGAGGGGGTATATTTT. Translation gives CASSLREGVYF.

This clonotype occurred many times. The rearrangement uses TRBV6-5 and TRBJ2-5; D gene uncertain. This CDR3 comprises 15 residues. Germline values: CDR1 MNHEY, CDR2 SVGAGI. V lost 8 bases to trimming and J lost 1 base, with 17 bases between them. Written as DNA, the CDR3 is TGTGCCAGCGCAGAAGAGGTGGGCCTCCAAGAGACCCAGTACTTC. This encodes CASAEEVGLQETQYF.

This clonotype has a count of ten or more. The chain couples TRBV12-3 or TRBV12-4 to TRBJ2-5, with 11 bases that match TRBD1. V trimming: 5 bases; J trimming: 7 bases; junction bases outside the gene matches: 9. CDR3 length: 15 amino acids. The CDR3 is CASSPWTGGGGTQYF. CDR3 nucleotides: TGTGCCAGCAGTCCTTGGACAGGGGGCGGAGGGACCCAGTACTTC.

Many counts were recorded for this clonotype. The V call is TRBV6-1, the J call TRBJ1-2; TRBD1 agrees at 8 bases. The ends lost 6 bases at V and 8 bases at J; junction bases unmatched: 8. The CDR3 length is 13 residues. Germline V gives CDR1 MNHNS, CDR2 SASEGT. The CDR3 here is CASRRQGLEGYTF. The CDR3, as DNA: TGTGCCAGCAGGCGACAGGGGTTGGAGGGCTACACCTTC.

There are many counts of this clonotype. CDR3 bases: TGTGCCAGCAGTTACACAGCAAGAGAGTATGGCTACACCTTC. Encoded protein: CASSYTAREYGYTF. The chain employs TRBV6-5 and TRBJ1-2; the D is unclear. Between the trimmed V and J ends, which lost 2 bases and 5 bases, there was a span of 12 bases. Germline-derived CDR1 and CDR2 are MNHEY and SVGAGI. CDR3 size: 14 residues.

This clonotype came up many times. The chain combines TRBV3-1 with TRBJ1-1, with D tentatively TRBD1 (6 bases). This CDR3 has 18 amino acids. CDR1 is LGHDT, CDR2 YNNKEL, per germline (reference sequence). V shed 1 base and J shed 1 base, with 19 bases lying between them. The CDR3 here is CASSQVYRFRGANTEAFF. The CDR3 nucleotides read TGTGCCAGCAGCCAAGTTTACAGGTTTCGGGGGGCGAACACTGAAGCTTTCTTT. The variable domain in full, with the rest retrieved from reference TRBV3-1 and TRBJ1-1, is DTAVSQTPKYLVTQMGNDKSIKCEQNLGHDTMYWYKQDSKKFLKIMFSYNNKELIINETVPNRFSPKSPDKAHLNLHINSLELGDSAVYFCASSQVYRFRGANTEAFFGQGTRLTVV.

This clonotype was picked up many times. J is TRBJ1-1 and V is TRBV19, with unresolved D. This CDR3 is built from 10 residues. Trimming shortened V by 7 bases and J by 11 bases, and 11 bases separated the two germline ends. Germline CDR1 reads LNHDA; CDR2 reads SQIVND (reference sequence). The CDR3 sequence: CASIKQRAFF. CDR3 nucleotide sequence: TGTGCCAGTATCAAACAGCGGGCTTTCTTT. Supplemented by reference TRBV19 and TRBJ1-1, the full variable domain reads DGGITQSPKYLFRKEGQNVTLSCEQNLNHDAMYWYRQDPGQGLRLIYYSQIVNDFQKGDIAEGYSVSREKKESFPLTVTSAQKNPTAFYLCASIKQRAFFGQGTRLTVV.

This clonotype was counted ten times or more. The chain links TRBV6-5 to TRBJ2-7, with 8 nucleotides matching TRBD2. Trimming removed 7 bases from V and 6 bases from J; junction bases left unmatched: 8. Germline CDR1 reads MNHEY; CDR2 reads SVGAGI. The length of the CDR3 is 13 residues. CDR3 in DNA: TGTGCCAGCAACCGGGGGGGAGGGGGCGAGCAGTACTTC. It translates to CASNRGGGGEQYF.

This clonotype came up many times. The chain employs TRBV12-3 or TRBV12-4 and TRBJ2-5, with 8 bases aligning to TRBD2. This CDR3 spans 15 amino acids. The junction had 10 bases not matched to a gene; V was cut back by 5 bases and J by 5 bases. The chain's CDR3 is CASSREGGSRETQYF. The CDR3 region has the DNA TGTGCCAGCAGTCGGGAGGGGGGCTCAAGGGAGACCCAGTACTTC.

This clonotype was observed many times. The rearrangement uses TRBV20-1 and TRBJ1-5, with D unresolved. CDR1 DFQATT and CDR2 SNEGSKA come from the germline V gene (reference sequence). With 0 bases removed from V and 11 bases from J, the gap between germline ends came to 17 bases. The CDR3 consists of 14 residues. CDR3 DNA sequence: TGCAGTGCTAGAGATGATAGAGGTGACTGGACCCAGCATTTT. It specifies CSARDDRGDWTQHF.

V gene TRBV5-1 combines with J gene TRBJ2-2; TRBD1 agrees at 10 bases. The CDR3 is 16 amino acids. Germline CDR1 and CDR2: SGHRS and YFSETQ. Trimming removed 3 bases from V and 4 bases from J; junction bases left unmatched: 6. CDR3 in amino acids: CASSWAGTGATGELFF. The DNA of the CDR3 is TGCGCCAGCAGCTGGGCCGGGACAGGGGCCACCGGGGAGCTGTTTTTT.

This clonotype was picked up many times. The CDR3 region has the DNA TGTGCCAGCGTATTGAGACAGGGGAACTATGGCTACACCTTC. Its protein product is CASVLRQGNYGYTF. This sequence joins TRBV6-1 and TRBJ1-2; 8 bases fit TRBD1. V was clipped by 8 bases and J by 2 bases; unmatched bases: 7. This CDR3 is built from 14 residues. CDR1 and CDR2 (germline): MNHNS, SASEGT.

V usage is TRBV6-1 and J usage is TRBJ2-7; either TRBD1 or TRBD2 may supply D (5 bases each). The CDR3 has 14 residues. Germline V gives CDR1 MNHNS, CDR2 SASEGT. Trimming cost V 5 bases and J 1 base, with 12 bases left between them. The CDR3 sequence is CASSPRDGSYEQYF. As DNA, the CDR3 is TGTGCCAGCAGTCCCCGGGACGGATCCTACGAGCAGTACTTC.

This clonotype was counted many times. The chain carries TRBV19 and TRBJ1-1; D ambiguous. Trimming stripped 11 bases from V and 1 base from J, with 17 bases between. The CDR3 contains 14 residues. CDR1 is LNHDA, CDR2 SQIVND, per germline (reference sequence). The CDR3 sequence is CAWAGRDKNTEAFF. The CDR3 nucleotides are TGTGCCTGGGCTGGGCGAGATAAGAACACTGAAGCTTTCTTT.

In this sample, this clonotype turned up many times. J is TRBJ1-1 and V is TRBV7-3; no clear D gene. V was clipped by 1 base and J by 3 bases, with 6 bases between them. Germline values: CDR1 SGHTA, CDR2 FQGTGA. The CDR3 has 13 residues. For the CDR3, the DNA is TGTGCCAGCAGCTTAATGGGTCACACTGAAGCTTTCTTT. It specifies CASSLMGHTEAFF.

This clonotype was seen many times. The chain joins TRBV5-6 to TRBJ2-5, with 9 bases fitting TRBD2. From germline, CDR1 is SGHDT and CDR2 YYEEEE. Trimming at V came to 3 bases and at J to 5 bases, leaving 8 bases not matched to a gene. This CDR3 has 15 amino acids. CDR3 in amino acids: CASSSIAGALETQYF. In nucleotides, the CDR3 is TGTGCCAGCAGCTCCATAGCGGGGGCGTTGGAGACCCAGTACTTC.

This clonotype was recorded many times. The DNA of the CDR3 is TGTGCCAGCAGACAGGGGATTAGTAAGCCCCAGCATTTT. As protein: CASRQGISKPQHF. This chain connects TRBV6-1 to TRBJ1-5; 7 bases match TRBD1. With 6 bases clipped from V and 8 bases from J, the junction kept 7 bases outside the gene matches. The CDR3 contains 13 residues. The germline V gene has CDR1 MNHNS and CDR2 SASEGT.

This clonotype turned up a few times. The CDR3 reads CSEGPGPYEQYF. The CDR3 DNA reads as TGCAGTGAGGGACCCGGGCCCTACGAGCAGTACTTC. The gene calls are TRBV20-1 and TRBJ2-7, with D possibly called TRBD1 or TRBD2 (5 bases each). Germline V gene lookup returns CDR1 DFQATT and CDR2 SNEGSKA (reference sequence). The V end lost 7 bases, the J end lost 2 bases, and 12 bases lay between the germline ends. The CDR3 has 12 residues.

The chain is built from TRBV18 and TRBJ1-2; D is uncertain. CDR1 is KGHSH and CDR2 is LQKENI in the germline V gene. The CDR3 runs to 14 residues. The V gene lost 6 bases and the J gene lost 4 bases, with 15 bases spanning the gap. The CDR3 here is CASSPPGVGYGYTF. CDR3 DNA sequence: TGTGCCAGCTCCCCGCCCGGGGTAGGCTATGGCTACACCTTC.

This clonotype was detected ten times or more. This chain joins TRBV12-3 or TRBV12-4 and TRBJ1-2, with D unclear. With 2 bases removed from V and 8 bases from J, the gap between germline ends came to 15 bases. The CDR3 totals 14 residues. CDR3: CASSLRFGSGGYTF. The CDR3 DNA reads TGTGCCAGCAGTTTACGGTTCGGTTCTGGAGGCTACACCTTC.

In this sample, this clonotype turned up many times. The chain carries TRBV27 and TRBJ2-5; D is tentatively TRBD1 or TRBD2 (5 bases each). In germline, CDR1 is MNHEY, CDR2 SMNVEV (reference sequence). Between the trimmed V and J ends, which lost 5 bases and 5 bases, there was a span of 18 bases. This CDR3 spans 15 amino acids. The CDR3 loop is CASSPGTPTAETQYF. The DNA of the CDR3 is TGTGCCAGCAGTCCCGGGACCCCTACCGCGGAGACCCAGTACTTC.

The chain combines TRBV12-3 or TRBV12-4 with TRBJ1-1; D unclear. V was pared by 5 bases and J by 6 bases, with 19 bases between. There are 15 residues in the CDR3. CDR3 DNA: TGTGCCAGCAGTCCAAGGACTGTCAGCGGGGCTGAAGCTTTCTTT. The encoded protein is CASSPRTVSGAEAFF.

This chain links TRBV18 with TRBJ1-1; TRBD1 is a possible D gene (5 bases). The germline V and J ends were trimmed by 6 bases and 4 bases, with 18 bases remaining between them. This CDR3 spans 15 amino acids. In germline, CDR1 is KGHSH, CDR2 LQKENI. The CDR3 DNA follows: TGTGCCAGCTCGGGGGAGTGGGGATCTTTCACTGAAGCTTTCTTT. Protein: CASSGEWGSFTEAFF. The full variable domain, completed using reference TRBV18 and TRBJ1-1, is NAGVMQNPRHLVRRRGQEARLRCSPMKGHSHVYWYRQLPEEGLKFMVYLQKENIIDESGMPKERFSAEFPKEGPSILRIQQVVRGDSAAYFCASSGEWGSFTEAFFGQGTRLTVV.

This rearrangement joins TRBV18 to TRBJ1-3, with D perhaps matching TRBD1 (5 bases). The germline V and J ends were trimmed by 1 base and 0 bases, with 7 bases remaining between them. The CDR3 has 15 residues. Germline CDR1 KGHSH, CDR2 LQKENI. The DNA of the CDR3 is TGTGCCAGCTCACCACGTCAGGGCTCTGGAAACACCATATATTTT. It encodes CASSPRQGSGNTIYF.

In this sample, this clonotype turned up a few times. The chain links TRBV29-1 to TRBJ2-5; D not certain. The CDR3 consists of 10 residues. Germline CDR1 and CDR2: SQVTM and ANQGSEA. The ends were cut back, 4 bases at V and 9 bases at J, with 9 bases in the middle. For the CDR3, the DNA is TGCAGCGTTGGCGAGATCCCCCAGTACTTC. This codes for CSVGEIPQYF.

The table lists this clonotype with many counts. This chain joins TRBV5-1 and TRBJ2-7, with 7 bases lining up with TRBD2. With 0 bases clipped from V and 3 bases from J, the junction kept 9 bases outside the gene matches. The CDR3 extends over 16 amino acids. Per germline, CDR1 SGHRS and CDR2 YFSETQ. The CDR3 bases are TGCGCCAGCAGCTTGGCCCCTTGGGACTATATCTACGAGCAGTACTTC. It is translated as CASSLAPWDYIYEQYF.

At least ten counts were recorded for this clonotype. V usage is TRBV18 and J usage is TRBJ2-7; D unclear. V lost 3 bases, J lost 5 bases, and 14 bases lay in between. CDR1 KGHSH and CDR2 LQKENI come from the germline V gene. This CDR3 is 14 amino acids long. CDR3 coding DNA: TGTGCCAGCTCACCGGTAGTCCGTCCCGACGAGCAGTACTTC. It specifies CASSPVVRPDEQYF.

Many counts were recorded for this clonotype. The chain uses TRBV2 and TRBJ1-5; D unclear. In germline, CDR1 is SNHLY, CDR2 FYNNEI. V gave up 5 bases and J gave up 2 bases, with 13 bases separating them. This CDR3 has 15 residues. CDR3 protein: CASSTYKGGNQPQHF. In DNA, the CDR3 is TGTGCCAGCAGTACCTACAAAGGTGGCAATCAGCCCCAGCATTTT. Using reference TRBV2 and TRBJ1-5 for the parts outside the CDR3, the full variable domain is EPEVTQTPSHQVTQMGQEVILRCVPISNHLYFYWYRQILGQKVEFLVSFYNNEISEKSEIFDDQFSVERPDGSNFTLKIRSTKLEDSAMYFCASSTYKGGNQPQHFGDGTRLSIL.